This entry lists 27 T cell receptor beta chains sequenced from one sample in a study of radiotherapy plus CTLA-4 blockade in lung cancer. The assay was immunoSEQ multiplex PCR, and TCRdb's table has in-frame clones only and misses some. The sample consists of approximately 52,000 clones, 77% of them appearing once. The material sequenced was peripheral blood, taken from a patient treated with radiotherapy plus ipilimumab. The receptors shown here come from a human donor with non-small cell lung cancer whose response to radiotherapy plus ipilimumab could not be evaluated.

This rearrangement joins TRBV6-5 to TRBJ1-1; possible D gene TRBD1, 5 bases. The CDR3 has 13 residues. Per germline, CDR1 MNHEY and CDR2 SVGAGI. Between the trimmed V and J ends, which lost 6 bases and 6 bases, there was a span of 14 bases. The CDR3 coding sequence is TGTGCCAGCAGGAAGGACATTCGGGCTGAAGCTTTCTTT. Residues: CASRKDIRAEAFF.

This chain links TRBV5-4 with TRBJ2-5, with TRBD1 matching over 7 bases. The CDR3 totals 16 residues. The J segment lost 2 bases and the V segment lost 3 bases, leaving 10 bases of the junction unmatched. From germline, CDR1 is SGHNT and CDR2 YYREEE (reference sequence). The CDR3 bases are TGTGCCAGCAGCTCGCGCGCCAGGGGGATACAAGAGACCCAGTACTTC. It codes for CASSSRARGIQETQYF.

The V call is TRBV18, the J call TRBJ2-7, with TRBD2 matching 12 bases. CDR3 size: 15 residues. Trimming at V came to 3 bases and at J to 6 bases, leaving 6 bases not matched to a gene. Per germline, CDR1 KGHSH and CDR2 LQKENI. CDR3 amino acids: CASSPLTSGGSEQYF. In nucleotides, the CDR3 is TGTGCCAGCTCACCGTTGACTAGCGGGGGTTCCGAGCAGTACTTC.

The chain links TRBV7-6 to TRBJ2-7; D is possibly TRBD2 (5 bases). The CDR3 contains 13 residues. Germline V gene data show CDR1 as SGHVS and CDR2 as FNYEAQ. The ends were cut back, 5 bases at V and 0 bases at J, with 8 bases in the middle. CDR3 sequence (DNA): TGTGCCAGCAGCCGAGGGAACTCCTACGAGCAGTACTTC. Translation: CASSRGNSYEQYF. The variable domain in full, completed from reference TRBV7-6 and TRBJ2-7, reads GAGVSQSPRYKVTKRGQDVALRCDPISGHVSLYWYRQALGQGPEFLTYFNYEAQQDKSGLPNDRFSAERPEGSISTLTIQRTEQRDSAMYRCASSRGNSYEQYFGPGTRLTVT.

The chain carries TRBV6-5 and TRBJ2-7; D remains ambiguous. Germline loops: CDR1 MNHEY, CDR2 SVGAGI. V lost 6 bases, J lost 3 bases, and 18 bases lay in between. The CDR3 is 15 amino acids. The CDR3 spells CASRRSRENYYEQYF. DNA for the CDR3: TGTGCCAGCAGGAGATCTCGAGAGAACTACTACGAGCAGTACTTC.

The chain has TRBV5-6 and TRBJ2-7; 7 positions match TRBD1. The germline CDR1 and CDR2 sequences are SGHDT and YYEEEE. This CDR3 has 14 residues. V trimming: 3 bases; J trimming: 2 bases; junction bases outside the gene matches: 5. In DNA, the CDR3 is TGTGCCAGCAGCTCCAGGGGGTCCACCTACGAGCAGTACTTC. Translating it yields CASSSRGSTYEQYF.

This chain uses TRBV19 with TRBJ1-5; no firm D call. Germline lookup yields CDR1 LNHDA and CDR2 SQIVND (reference sequence). With 3 bases removed from V and 0 bases from J, the gap between germline ends came to 9 bases. The CDR3 sequence is 15 residues long. The CDR3 DNA is TGTGCCAGTAGTATGGAGGGTTATAGCAATCAGCCCCAGCATTTT. Its protein is CASSMEGYSNQPQHF.

The CDR3 DNA reads as TGTGCCAGCAGCTTGGGGGGTCTGGGGGCTGAAGAGACCCAGTACTTC. This encodes CASSLGGLGAEETQYF. V usage is TRBV5-8 and J usage is TRBJ2-5, with D perhaps matching TRBD1 (6 bases). The V end lost 0 bases, the J end lost 3 bases, and 15 bases lay between the germline ends. The CDR3 is made up of 16 amino acids. Germline V gene sequence: CDR1 SGHTS, CDR2 YDEGEE.

The chain links TRBV5-6 to TRBJ1-1; tentative D call: TRBD1 (6 bases). V lost 1 base, J lost 5 bases, and 18 bases lay in between. CDR1 is SGHDT and CDR2 is YYEEEE in the germline V gene. The CDR3 has 16 amino acids. CDR3 loop: CASSLWNIRGWTEAFF. CDR3 DNA sequence: TGTGCCAGCAGCTTGTGGAACATCAGGGGTTGGACTGAAGCTTTCTTT. Based on the CDR3 plus reference TRBV5-6 and TRBJ1-1, the full variable domain is DAGVTQSPTHLIKTRGQQVTLRCSPKSGHDTVSWYQQALGQGPQFIFQYYEEEERQRGNFPDRFSGHQFPNYSSELNVNALLLGDSALYLCASSLWNIRGWTEAFFGQGTRLTVV.

The chain joins TRBV7-2 to TRBJ2-5; TRBD2 aligns across 8 bases. The germline gives CDR1 SGHTA, CDR2 FQGNSA. V was pared by 3 bases and J by 6 bases, with 6 bases of the junction left unmatched. The CDR3 loop spans 14 amino acids. The DNA of the CDR3 is TGTGCCAGCAGCTTCGGGGGGGCGGGGAAGACCCAGTACTTC. Translating it yields CASSFGGAGKTQYF. The full variable domain, its missing parts supplied by reference TRBV7-2 and TRBJ2-5, is GAGVSQSPSNKVTEKGKDVELRCDPISGHTALYWYRQSLGQGLEFLIYFQGNSAPDKSGLPSDRFSAERTGGSVSTLTIQRTQQEDSAVYLCASSFGGAGKTQYFGPGTRLLVL.

J is TRBJ1-4 and V is TRBV5-4; unclear D gene. Germline V gene sequence: CDR1 SGHNT, CDR2 YYREEE (reference sequence). The CDR3 is made up of 14 amino acids. V gave up 0 bases and J gave up 7 bases, with 10 bases separating them. CDR3 region: CASSLGGLGEKLFF. The CDR3 DNA sequence: TGTGCCAGCAGCTTGGGAGGGTTAGGTGAAAAACTGTTTTTT.

The V call is TRBV7-2, the J call TRBJ2-7, with D tentatively TRBD1 (6 bases). CDR3 size: 13 residues. Trimming removed 4 bases from V and 3 bases from J, with 10 bases in between. Germline values: CDR1 SGHTA, CDR2 FQGNSA. This CDR3 reads CASSWTADYEQYF. Written as DNA, the CDR3 is TGTGCCAGCAGCTGGACAGCCGACTACGAGCAGTACTTC.

The V gene is TRBV2, the J gene TRBJ2-5; 7 bases match TRBD2. Gene TRBJ2-7 matches the end of the DNA better, so the J call may be wrong. Per germline, CDR1 SNHLY and CDR2 FYNNEI. The CDR3 has 14 residues. The DNA for the CDR3 is TGTGCCAGCAGCCCCCGGCTAGCGGCCTACGAGCAGTACTTC. Its translation is CASSPRLAAYEQYF.

The chain links TRBV19 to TRBJ2-4; 11 nucleotides line up with TRBD1. The trim removed 4 bases at V and 6 bases at J, leaving 2 bases unmatched. The germline V gene encodes CDR1 LNHDA and CDR2 SQIVND (reference sequence). The CDR3 sequence is 14 residues long. Here the CDR3 reads CASSTGQGVNIQYF. The CDR3 DNA reads as TGTGCCAGTAGTACGGGACAGGGGGTAAACATTCAGTACTTC.

V gene TRBV7-9 combines with J gene TRBJ2-4; D is undetermined. The germline V gene has CDR1 SEHNR and CDR2 FQNEAQ (reference sequence). Trimming removed 5 bases at V and 1 base at J, with 9 bases between. The CDR3 loop spans 14 amino acids. The CDR3 DNA sequence: TGTGCCAGCAGCCCCCCCGGGGCCAAAAACATTCAGTACTTC. Translation: CASSPPGAKNIQYF.

This sequence joins TRBV5-6 and TRBJ2-5, with D perhaps TRBD2 (6 bases). The V end lost 5 bases, the J end lost 5 bases, and 22 bases lay between the germline ends. The germline CDR1 and CDR2 sequences are SGHDT and YYEEEE. The CDR3 is made up of 16 amino acids. CDR3 in DNA: TGTGCCAGCAGGGCCCGGGCGAATAGGAGGGATGAGACCCAGTACTTC. This codes for CASRARANRRDETQYF.

The chain carries TRBV9 and TRBJ2-6, with TRBD2 identical over 7 bases. Germline V gene lookup returns CDR1 SGDLS and CDR2 YYNGEE. J was trimmed by 2 bases and V by 6 bases; bases with no gene match: 5. The CDR3 runs to 15 residues. The CDR3: CASTRGVAGANVLTF. The CDR3 nucleotides read TGTGCCAGCACCCGGGGGGTGGCTGGGGCCAACGTCCTGACTTTC. The whole variable domain, filled in from reference TRBV9 and TRBJ2-6, reads DSGVTQTPKHLITATGQRVTLRCSPRSGDLSVYWYQQSLDQGLQFLIQYYNGEERAKGNILERFSAQQFPDLHSELNLSSLELGDSALYFCASTRGVAGANVLTFGAGSRLTVL.

The sample holds a few counts of this clone. The chain has TRBV9 and TRBJ2-5; D perhaps matches TRBD1 (6 bases). V lost 3 bases and J lost 5, with 11 bases in between. CDR1 is SGDLS, CDR2 YYNGEE, per germline. This CDR3 has 13 amino acids. The CDR3 DNA is TGTGCCAGCAGCGATACAGGGTTTGAGACCCAGTACTTC. Protein product: CASSDTGFETQYF.

The V gene is TRBV27, the J gene TRBJ1-6; 7 positions match TRBD1. Germline CDR1 MNHEY, CDR2 SMNVEV (reference sequence). There are 17 residues in the CDR3. J gave up 0 bases and V 3 bases, and 5 bases lay outside the gene matches. CDR3: CASSLDRMGSYNSPLHF. CDR3 DNA: TGTGCCAGCAGTTTGGACAGGATGGGCTCCTATAATTCACCCCTCCACTTT.

The chain has TRBV2 and TRBJ2-7; D perhaps matches TRBD2 (5 bases). Per the germline V gene, CDR1 is SNHLY and CDR2 is FYNNEI. V lost 8 bases to trimming and J lost 2 bases, with 10 bases between them. This CDR3 is 12 amino acids long. CDR3 sequence reads: CASGRGPYEQYF. The CDR3 DNA follows: TGTGCCAGCGGACGGGGTCCCTACGAGCAGTACTTC.

The rearrangement links TRBV10-1 to TRBJ2-5; 7 bases fit TRBD1. This CDR3 has 15 amino acids. Germline V gene lookup returns CDR1 WNHNN and CDR2 SYGVQD (reference sequence). Germline trimming cut 6 bases from V and 0 bases from J; bases unmatched to any gene: 7. For the CDR3, the DNA is TGCGCCAGCAGAGGGGACAGAGTGAACCAAGAGACCCAGTACTTC. Its translation is CASRGDRVNQETQYF.

The CDR3, as DNA: TGTGCCAGCAGCTTAATACAGACGAACACTGAAGCTTTCTTT. Translation gives CASSLIQTNTEAFF. The genes are TRBV7-2 and TRBJ1-1; D ambiguous. Germline-derived CDR1 and CDR2 are SGHTA and FQGNSA. This CDR3 region has 14 residues. The V end lost 2 bases, the J end lost 1 base, and 8 bases lay between the germline ends.

The CDR3 loop reads CASSDQGVTEAFF. CDR3 DNA sequence: TGTGCCAGCAGTGATCAGGGGGTCACTGAAGCTTTCTTT. The chain has TRBV28 and TRBJ1-1; 7 bases are shared with TRBD1. Looked up from germline, CDR1 is MDHEN and CDR2 is SYDVKM. The V and J ends lost 5 bases and 4 bases, in that order; junction bases with no gene match: 4. The CDR3 spans 13 residues.

CDR3: CSVGGVGLAGIKQYF. The CDR3 coding sequence is TGCAGCGTTGGGGGGGTCGGACTAGCCGGTATAAAGCAGTACTTC. The chain combines TRBV29-1 with TRBJ2-7, with 8 bases matching TRBD2. After removal of 4 bases from V and 8 bases from J, the junction contained 16 bases not matched to a gene. Germline V gene lookup returns CDR1 SQVTM and CDR2 ANQGSEA. CDR3 length: 15 amino acids.

Concerning this clone: One end of the junction fails to match germline, which may point to a read error. J is TRBJ2-1 and V is TRBV19; D is possibly TRBD2 (6 bases). The CDR3 runs to 12 residues. Germline V CDR1 and CDR2: LNHDA, SQIVND (reference sequence). CDR3: CATLLPGTPPIF. As DNA, the CDR3 is TGTGCCACCCTCTTACCCGGGACTCCCCCGATCTTC. The entire variable domain, with the rest obtained from reference TRBV19 and TRBJ2-1, is as follows: DGGITQSPKYLFRKEGQNVTLSCEQNLNHDAMYWYRQDPGQGLRLIYYSQIVNDFQKGDIAEGYSVSREKKESFPLTVTSAQKNPTAFYLCATLLPGTPPIFGPGTRLTVL.

V usage is TRBV7-9 and J usage is TRBJ2-3, with D perhaps matching TRBD1 (6 bases). CDR1 is SEHNR, CDR2 FQNEAQ, per germline (reference sequence). V was pared by 7 bases and J by 2 bases, with 16 bases between. The CDR3 extends over 15 amino acids. CDR3 coding DNA: TGTGCCAGCACCCTGTTGGGACACGCCACAGATACGCAGTATTTT. Translating it yields CASTLLGHATDTQYF.

The chain joins TRBV9 to TRBJ2-3; 11 bases are a match to TRBD2. The germline V gene has CDR1 SGDLS and CDR2 YYNGEE. J was trimmed by 6 bases and V by 4 bases; bases with no gene match: 10. CDR3 length: 16 amino acids. CDR3 protein: CASSFLSGRAPDTQYF. CDR3 nucleotides: TGTGCCAGCAGCTTTCTTAGCGGGAGGGCGCCGGATACGCAGTATTTT.